Listed here are 6 T cell receptor beta chains from one sample, sequenced in a study of CD8 T cells in ankylosing spondylitis. Notes on the study in general: A TCR beta motif made of under 10 highly homologous variants seemed typical of ankylosing spondylitis blood.

MiXCR was run by TCRdb on the 5' RACE reads, yielding one entry per CDR3 protein. Among fewer than 400,000 distinct CDR3 sequences listed, around 24% were seen once. No antigens are known for them. The material sequenced was blood, either unsorted or a sorted T cell fraction (not recorded which). The receptors stem from a male donor with ankylosing spondylitis.

V gene TRBV19 combines with J gene TRBJ1-2; the match to TRBD1 covers 9 bases. V lost 6 bases and J lost 8; bases outside the gene matches: 10. CDR1 LNHDA and CDR2 SQIVND come from the germline V gene (reference sequence). This CDR3 has 14 residues. The CDR3 DNA reads as TGTGCCAGTAGGTCGACAGGGGGACGACAGGGCTACACCTTC. Translating gives CASRSTGGRQGYTF.

This clonotype was seen more than once but under ten times. The V call is TRBV5-1, the J call TRBJ2-2; 12 bases line up with TRBD2. The CDR3 length is 17 residues. Germline values: CDR1 SGHRS, CDR2 YFSETQ. Trimming at V came to 4 bases and at J to 1 base, leaving 5 bases not matched to a gene. CDR3 nucleotides: TGCGCCAGCAGCCTGGGACTAGCGGGTCAGAACACCGGGGAGCTGTTTTTT. Translating gives CASSLGLAGQNTGELFF.

The rearrangement joins TRBV9 to TRBJ1-1; no clear D. V was shortened by 5 bases and J by 3 bases, with 14 bases between the two germline ends. The germline CDR1 and CDR2 sequences are SGDLS and YYNGEE. The CDR3 is 14 amino acids. Written as DNA, the CDR3 is TGTGCCAGCAGTTACGAACGTTACGACACTGAAGCTTTCTTT. This encodes CASSYERYDTEAFF.

This clonotype turned up a few times. The chain is built from TRBV24-1 and TRBJ2-5, with 7 bases matching TRBD1. Germline V lookup: CDR1 KGHDR, CDR2 SFDVKD. Losses at the gene ends were 4 bases for V and 5 bases for J; bases not matched to a gene: 9. The CDR3 loop spans 15 amino acids. The CDR3 sequence: CATSDRKRGQETQYF. CDR3 bases: TGTGCCACCAGTGACCGGAAGAGGGGGCAGGAGACCCAGTACTTC.

The chain links TRBV7-9 to TRBJ2-5; maybe TRBD2 (5 bases). Germline values: CDR1 SEHNR, CDR2 FQNEAQ (reference sequence). V dropped 5 bases and J dropped 5 bases, with 18 bases sitting between them. The CDR3 contains 15 residues. CDR3 coding DNA: TGTGCCAGCAGCCCCACCCGGGCCCGGAGGGAGACCCAGTACTTC. It yields the protein CASSPTRARRETQYF.

The V call is TRBV20-1, the J call TRBJ1-3; D is undetermined. There are 12 residues in the CDR3. V lost 5 bases, J lost 3 bases, and 8 bases lay in between. CDR1 is DFQATT and CDR2 is SNEGSKA in the germline V gene (reference sequence). This CDR3 is CSALPDGNTIYF. The CDR3 region has the DNA TGCAGTGCTCTCCCTGATGGAAACACCATATATTTT.